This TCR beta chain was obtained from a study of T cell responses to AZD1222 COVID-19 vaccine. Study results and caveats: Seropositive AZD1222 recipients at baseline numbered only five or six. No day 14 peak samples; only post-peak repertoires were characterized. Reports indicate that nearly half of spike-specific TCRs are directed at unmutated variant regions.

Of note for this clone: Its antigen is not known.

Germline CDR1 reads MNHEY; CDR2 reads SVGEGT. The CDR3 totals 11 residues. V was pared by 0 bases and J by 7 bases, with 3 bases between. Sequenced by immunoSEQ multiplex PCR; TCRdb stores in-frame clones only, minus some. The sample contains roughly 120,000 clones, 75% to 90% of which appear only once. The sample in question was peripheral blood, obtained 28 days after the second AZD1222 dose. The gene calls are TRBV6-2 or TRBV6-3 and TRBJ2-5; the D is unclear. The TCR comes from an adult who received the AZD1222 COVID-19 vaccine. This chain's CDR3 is CASSYSRTQYF. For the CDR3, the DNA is TGTGCCAGCAGTTACTCCAGGACCCAGTACTTC.